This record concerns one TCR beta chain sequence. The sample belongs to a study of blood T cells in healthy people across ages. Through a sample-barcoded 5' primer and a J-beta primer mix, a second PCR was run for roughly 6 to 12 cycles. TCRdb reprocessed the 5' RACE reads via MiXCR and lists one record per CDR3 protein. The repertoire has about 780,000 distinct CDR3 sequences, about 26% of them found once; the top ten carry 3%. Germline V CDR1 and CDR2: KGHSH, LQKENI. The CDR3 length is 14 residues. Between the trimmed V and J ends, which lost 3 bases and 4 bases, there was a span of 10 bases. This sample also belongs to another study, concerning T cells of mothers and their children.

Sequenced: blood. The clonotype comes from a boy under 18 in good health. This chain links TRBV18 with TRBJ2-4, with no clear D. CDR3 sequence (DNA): TGTGCCAGCTCACCGGTGCAGTCTAAAAACATTCAGTACTTC. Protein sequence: CASSPVQSKNIQYF.